This TCR beta chain was retrieved from a study of tumor-infiltrating lymphocytes in primary liver carcinoma. The germline CDR1 and CDR2 sequences are MNHEY and SVGAGI. Trimming at V came to 10 bases and at J to 4 bases, leaving 14 bases not matched to a gene. CDR3 length: 15 amino acids. TCR beta cDNA was reverse-transcribed from 400 to 500 ng of total RNA. The reaction used a constant-region primer and ProtoScript II reverse transcriptase. Library construction for TCR beta comprised three nested multiplex PCR rounds performed with slightly modified ARM-PCR. The first two PCR rounds used TRBV1-TRBV30 forward primers with a C-beta reverse primer, 10 to 11 cycles each. TCRdb re-called the multiplex PCR reads through MiXCR, storing one row per CDR3 protein. The profile shows roughly 25,000 distinct CDR3 sequences, over 60% of them singletons. General observations from the study: Tumor-adjacent and tumor-blood pairs showed less overlap than tumor region pairs.

Scientists recovered RNA and DNA together from around 20-30 mg of unsorted bulk tissue. Remarks on this clonotype: The antigen is unknown.

The clonotype comes from a man aged 35 to 55 with primary liver carcinoma and hepatitis B virus infection. Sequencing was carried out using liver tumor tissue from sampling region 3. Specified subset: tumor region T3, left-lateral pole. The genes are TRBV6-5 and TRBJ2-7, with 9 nucleotides matching TRBD2. The CDR3: CANSPSPTSGYEQYF. The CDR3 nucleotides read TGTGCCAACAGCCCCTCTCCGACTAGCGGATACGAGCAGTACTTC.